This record covers a single T cell receptor (beta chain). Its matching antigen is unknown. Scientists made TCR beta libraries using UMI-labeled 5' RACE. In the source study's methods: Individual TCR beta libraries contained between roughly 2,800 and 20,000 functional CDR3 beta clonotypes each. Reanalyzing the 5' RACE reads, TCRdb keeps one entry per CDR3 protein, without DNA. Clone size and V and J calls follow TCRdb, not the original study. The specimen's table records some 6,700 distinct CDR3 sequences. Germline loops: CDR1 SNHLY, CDR2 FYNNEI. The CDR3 extends over 15 amino acids. These data come from a study of human CD8 memory T cell subsets. Study results and limitations: In stem-like memory T cells, Chao1 estimates suggested more diversity than in precursor exhausted T cells. The stem-like memory T cell repertoire shared very little with the precursor exhausted T cell repertoire.

The chain has TRBV2 and TRBJ2-7; the TCRdb call, TRBD1, lacks DNA for checking. The TCR originated in a human donor in good health. Sequencing was carried out using CD8+ T cells from PBMCs. The CDR3 protein is CASISSWDSAYEQYF.